This T cell receptor beta chain was sequenced during a study of T cell repertoires in cytomegalovirus infection. Across the study: Carrying CMV and the relevant HLA type showed in public TCR beta signatures.

Points on this clonotype: Its antigen is as yet unknown.

Findings and limits, study-wide: Summed public TCR beta family frequency identified CMV carriers bearing the relevant HLA. Clonotypes of TCR beta that were HLA-C-restricted and CMV-specific dominated the ex vivo response.

Each CDR3 protein gets one entry after TCRdb re-called the reads with MiXCR. The table has approximately 750,000 distinct CDR3 sequences, 35% seen once; the top ten hold 2.5% to 3.5%. This receptor was taken from a human donor in good health (CMV status not recorded). Some clones in this sample may be carry-over from other donors' samples. Sequencing used PBMCs.

CDR3 DNA sequence: TGTGCCAGCAGAATACAGGGATCCCCCTACGAGCAGTACTTC. Translation: CASRIQGSPYEQYF. V is TRBV2 and J is TRBJ2-7; maybe TRBD1 (6 bases). Trimming stripped 6 bases from V and 2 bases from J, with 14 bases between. Germline CDR1 is SNHLY and CDR2 is FYNNEI. This CDR3 comprises 14 residues.